These 13 T cell receptor beta chains were sequenced from one sample in a study of cytomegalovirus exposure and HLA in healthy donors. The study ran its PCR with 60 Vbeta and 13 Jbeta primers. Here immunoSEQ multiplex PCR was the method, and the copy in TCRdb shows in-frame clones only, minus some. The sample records 250,000 to 350,000 clones, roughly two thirds being singletons. Sequenced: PBMCs. These receptor sequences come from a female donor in good health and CMV-seronegative.

V gene TRBV28 combines with J gene TRBJ2-5, with 8 nucleotides matching TRBD1. TRBJ2-7 explains the end of the DNA better; the J call may be wrong. CDR3 length: 15 amino acids. The germline CDR1 and CDR2 sequences are MDHEN and SYDVKM. The CDR3 DNA follows: TGTGCCAGCAGTTGGGGGGACAGGATAGCCTACGAGCAGTACTTC. It is translated as CASSWGDRIAYEQYF.

V and J are TRBV11-3 and TRBJ2-1; 12 nucleotides align to TRBD2. Germline V gene lookup returns CDR1 SGHNT and CDR2 YENEEA. The CDR3 is 14 residues long. V shed 3 bases and J 8 bases; nucleotides not matched to a gene: 2. The CDR3 loop reads CASSLTSGSYEQFF. CDR3 bases: TGTGCCAGCAGCTTGACTAGCGGGAGTTATGAGCAGTTCTTC.

The chain has TRBV5-1 and TRBJ2-1; 15 bases align to TRBD2. Germline assignment: CDR1 SGHRS and CDR2 YFSETQ. Trimming took 4 bases from V and 7 from J; bases not matched to a gene: 6. The CDR3 runs to 16 residues. The CDR3 sequence: CASSQGTSGRYNEQFF. In DNA, the CDR3 is TGCGCCAGCAGCCAGGGGACTAGCGGGAGGTATAATGAGCAGTTCTTC.

This clone has more than one count but fewer than ten. The V call is TRBV6-4, the J call TRBJ1-2, with 10 bases that match TRBD1. The length of the CDR3 is 14 residues. Germline V CDR1 and CDR2: MRHNA, SNTAGT. Losses at the gene ends were 4 bases for V and 5 bases for J; bases not matched to a gene: 4. CDR3 nucleotide sequence: TGTGCCAGCAGTGTGGGACAGGGGTCTTATGGCTACACCTTC. Translation gives CASSVGQGSYGYTF.

The chain links TRBV7-9 to TRBJ2-1; D ambiguous. The CDR3 is 16 residues long. Trimming left V 1 base short and J 6 bases short, with 16 bases between. The germline V gene encodes CDR1 SEHNR and CDR2 FQNEAQ (reference sequence). The CDR3 is CASSLGVSTAFNEQFF. The CDR3 region has the DNA TGTGCCAGCAGCTTAGGGGTTTCCACAGCCTTCAATGAGCAGTTCTTC.

This chain joins TRBV25-1 and TRBJ2-5, with D possibly TRBD1 on 7 matching bases. Germline-derived CDR1 and CDR2 are MGHDK and SYGVNS. This CDR3 contains 16 residues. The V gene lost 1 base and the J gene lost 5 bases, with 17 bases spanning the gap. The CDR3 sequence is CASSESPGGLAETQYF. The CDR3 nucleotides read TGTGCCAGCAGTGAATCCCCAGGGGGGCTCGCGGAGACCCAGTACTTC.

The chain is built from TRBV19 and TRBJ1-5; D is unresolved. Germline V gives CDR1 LNHDA, CDR2 SQIVND (reference sequence). V was cut by 0 bases and J by 0 bases, with 6 bases left in between. This CDR3 spans 15 amino acids. The CDR3 DNA follows: TGTGCCAGTAGTATAGACACCTATAGCAATCAGCCCCAGCATTTT. It translates to CASSIDTYSNQPQHF.

The chain links TRBV6-1 to TRBJ1-2, with TRBD1 as a possible D gene (6 bases). The V end was cut by 6 bases, the J end by 8 bases, with 16 bases between. The length of the CDR3 is 13 residues. Germline CDR1 MNHNS, CDR2 SASEGT. The CDR3 DNA follows: TGTGCCAGCAGATCCCCCGGGGGGCGCGGCTACACCTTC. Its translation: CASRSPGGRGYTF.

This sequence joins TRBV5-6 and TRBJ2-3; TRBD2 matches 12 bases. Germline V gene lookup returns CDR1 SGHDT and CDR2 YYEEEE. V shed 1 base, J shed 6 bases, and the junction held 0 bases outside the gene matches. The CDR3 runs 14 residues. For the CDR3, the DNA is TGTGCCAGCAGCTTGACTAGCGGGAGGGATACGCAGTATTTT. Translating it yields CASSLTSGRDTQYF.

The V call is TRBV10-1, the J call TRBJ2-1; 8 bases are shared with TRBD2. Trimming cost V 3 bases and J 9 bases; bases outside gene matches: 10. CDR1 is WNHNN, CDR2 SYGVQD, per germline (reference sequence). This CDR3 has 15 residues. As DNA, the CDR3 is TGCGCCAGCAGTGATCATATTAGCGGGAAGGGTGAGCAGTTCTTC. This sequence encodes CASSDHISGKGEQFF.

The sample holds a few counts of this clone. The chain joins TRBV4-1 to TRBJ2-7; D call uncertain. The CDR3 is 13 residues long. V was cut by 5 bases and J by 7 bases, with 15 bases left in between. The germline V gene has CDR1 MGHRA and CDR2 YSYEKL. DNA of the CDR3: TGCGCCAGCAGCTCCATACTGCGGCCTGAGCAGTACTTC. Translation gives CASSSILRPEQYF.

This rearrangement joins TRBV7-2 to TRBJ1-2; unclear D gene. The CDR3 is made up of 16 amino acids. Trimming took 1 base from V and 4 from J, leaving 16 bases between them. The germline V gene encodes CDR1 SGHTA and CDR2 FQGNSA. DNA for the CDR3: TGTGCCAGCAGCTTAGGGCTCGTTGAGGGAGTCTATGGCTACACCTTC. Translated, it gives CASSLGLVEGVYGYTF.

The V call is TRBV4-2, the J call TRBJ2-5, with D possibly TRBD1 on 5 matching bases. Germline CDR1 reads LGHNA; CDR2 reads YNFKEQ. The CDR3 is 15 residues long. The V and J ends lost 1 base and 5 bases respectively, with 14 bases between them. Here the CDR3 DNA reads TGTGCCAGCAGCCAAGGGAAGGGGTCACGGGAGACCCAGTACTTC. Its translation: CASSQGKGSRETQYF.